Listed below are T cell receptor beta chains from one sample, sequenced in a study of blood T cell repertoires in COVID-19. Libraries were prepared by immunoSEQ multiplex PCR; TCRdb keeps only in-frame clonotypes and omits some of them. The sample carries 270,000 or so clones, around 89% recorded once. Sequences were obtained from PBMCs or T cells enriched from blood (not recorded which). The receptors come from a woman aged 25-40 years with acute COVID-19. The CDR3 runs from the conserved cysteine through the conserved F or W. A D gene is named only where the DNA matches it firmly. The size of a clone is reported for some rows only, either as once, few or many, or as a class for expanded clones.

cdr3_nt	cdr3_aa	d_call	clone_size	v_call	j_call
TGCGCCAGCAGCTTGGGCCGGGACAGGTGGAACTACGAGCAGTACTTC	CASSLGRDRWNYEQYF	TRBD1	NA	TRBV5-1	TRBJ2-7
TGTGCCAGCAGAAAGGGACAGGTGGTTAACTACGAGCAGTACTTC	CASRKGQVVNYEQYF	TRBD1	NA	TRBV6-5	TRBJ2-7
TGTGCCAGCAGTGAAGCGCGCGGGGGTGAGCAGTTCTTC	CASSEARGGEQFF	TRBD2	NA	TRBV2	TRBJ2-1
TGTGCCAGCACCTCAGGGGAATACGAGCAGTACTTC	CASTSGEYEQYF	NA	NA	TRBV27	TRBJ2-7
TGCAGCGTCGGACCCCCTTGGGGTAGCGGGAGTTGGGACAATGAGCAGTTCTTC	CSVGPPWGSGSWDNEQFF	TRBD2	NA	TRBV29-1	TRBJ2-1
TGTGCCAGCAGCTGGAAGGACTCCCTATCCAACAATGAGCAGTTCTTC	CASSWKDSLSNNEQFF	NA	NA	TRBV12-1	TRBJ2-1
TGTGCCAGCAGCTTGGGCAGTCCCAATGAGCAGTTCTTC	CASSLGSPNEQFF	NA	NA	TRBV5-4	TRBJ2-1
TGTGCCTGGACACGACTAGCGGGAGGGAGAACGGGAGACAATGAGCAGTTCTTC	CAWTRLAGGRTGDNEQFF	TRBD2	NA	TRBV30	TRBJ2-1
TGTGCCAGCAGTTACGGGACAGGGACCGAGCAGTACTTC	CASSYGTGTEQYF	TRBD1	NA	TRBV6-5	TRBJ2-7
TGTGCCAGCAGTGAAGGGGAGGGAGCGGTCGCTGAAGCTTTCTTT	CASSEGEGAVAEAFF	NA	NA	TRBV2	TRBJ1-1
TGTGCCAGCAGCTTGGACAGCGGGAGTTACAATGAGCAGTTCTTC	CASSLDSGSYNEQFF	TRBD2	NA	TRBV5-4	TRBJ2-1
TGCGCCAGCAGCCCCGGGGGTTACAAGACTGAAGCTTTCTTT	CASSPGGYKTEAFF	NA	NA	TRBV5-1	TRBJ1-1
TGCGCCAGCAGTTTAGGGACTGCGAGCTACAATGAGCAGTTCTTC	CASSLGTASYNEQFF	NA	NA	TRBV5-1	TRBJ2-1
TGTGCCAGCTCCACTAGCGGGAGGAATTACGAGCAGTACTTC	CASSTSGRNYEQYF	TRBD2	NA	TRBV6-5	TRBJ2-7
TGTGCCAGCAGTTCCTCTTCTTCAGTTCCGATCTACGAGCAGTACTTC	CASSSSSSVPIYEQYF	NA	few	TRBV27	TRBJ2-7
TGTGCCAGCAGCTTAGAACAGGTCCCCTACGAGCAGTACTTC	CASSLEQVPYEQYF	NA	once	TRBV7-6	TRBJ2-7
TGTGCCAGCAGTTATACCCGGGACTATGGCTACACCTTC	CASSYTRDYGYTF	NA	NA	TRBV6-5	TRBJ1-2
TGTGCCAGCAGTTCGTGGACTAGCGGAACACAAGAGACCCAGTACTTC	CASSSWTSGTQETQYF	TRBD2	NA	TRBV28	TRBJ2-5
TGTGCCAGCAGCCTAGTGGCGGGGGGGTCCTACGAGCAGTACTTC	CASSLVAGGSYEQYF	TRBD2	NA	TRBV7-2	TRBJ2-7
TGTGCCAGCAGCGAAACTAGCGGGAGTAAAAATGAGCAGTTCTTC	CASSETSGSKNEQFF	TRBD2	once	TRBV7-6	TRBJ2-1
TGTGCCAGCAGCCCGCGGACAGGGACCAATGAGCAGTTCTTC	CASSPRTGTNEQFF	TRBD1	NA	TRBV6-5	TRBJ2-1
TGTGCCAGCAGTTTATACGCAGGTTCCTACGAGCAGTACTTC	CASSLYAGSYEQYF	NA	NA	TRBV27	TRBJ2-7
TGTGCCAGCAGGGGACCTCAGGGGTTTGGGGCCAACGTCCTGACTTTC	CASRGPQGFGANVLTF	NA	once	TRBV2	TRBJ2-6
TGTGCCAGCAGCCAAGATTTCGCTAGCAAGACCGGGGAGCTGTTTTTT	CASSQDFASKTGELFF	NA	NA	TRBV4-2	TRBJ2-2
TGCGCCAGCAGCCAAGAAGGGTTGGACAGGACGAACACTGAAGCTTTCTTT	CASSQEGLDRTNTEAFF	TRBD1	NA	TRBV4-1	TRBJ1-1
TGTGCCAGTAGTCTACAGGGACAGGGGGCCTCAAGGGAGACCCAGTACTTC	CASSLQGQGASRETQYF	TRBD1	NA	TRBV19	TRBJ2-5
TGTGCCAGCAGCTTAGGTGTGGGGGGAACTGGAAACACCATATATTTT	CASSLGVGGTGNTIYF	NA	NA	TRBV7-6	TRBJ1-3
TGCGCCAGCAGCCCTGACAGGGAGAGGTACGAGCAGTACTTC	CASSPDRERYEQYF	TRBD1	NA	TRBV4-1	TRBJ2-7
TGTGCCAGCAGTTTCGTAAGCAATCAGCCCCAGCATTTT	CASSFVSNQPQHF	NA	NA	TRBV27	TRBJ1-5
TGTGCCAGCAGCCAAGACCGGACAGATACGCAGTATTTT	CASSQDRTDTQYF	NA	NA	TRBV3-1/TRBV3-2	TRBJ2-3
TGTGCCAGCAGTTTAGTAGCGGGCCGCTCCTACGAGCAGTACTTC	CASSLVAGRSYEQYF	TRBD2	NA	TRBV27	TRBJ2-7
TGCGCCAGCAGCCAAGATGGAATTCCGGGAGTGGCAGATACGCAGTATTTT	CASSQDGIPGVADTQYF	NA	NA	TRBV4-3	TRBJ2-3
TGTGCCAGCAGCCCCGACACGAGCGGGCATTCCTACGAGCAGTACTTC	CASSPDTSGHSYEQYF	NA	NA	TRBV7-9	TRBJ2-7
TGTGCCAGCAGTTTCCTTGGAGGGAGAGTGAGCACAGATACGCAGTATTTT	CASSFLGGRVSTDTQYF	NA	NA	TRBV27	TRBJ2-3
TGTGCCAGCAGACCCATCACTCCCTCCTACAATGAGCAGTTCTTC	CASRPITPSYNEQFF	NA	NA	TRBV6-5	TRBJ2-1
TGTGCCAGTAGGGGAACAGGGGGCGGCAATCAGCCCCAGCATTTT	CASRGTGGGNQPQHF	TRBD1	NA	TRBV19	TRBJ1-5
TGTGCCAGTAGTAAAAGACAGATTCAAGATTCAGATACGCAGTATTTT	CASSKRQIQDSDTQYF	NA	NA	TRBV19	TRBJ2-3
TGTGCCAGCAGCTTAGCGGCGGGCGGGGAGCTGTTTTTT	CASSLAAGGELFF	NA	NA	TRBV7-9	TRBJ2-2
TGTGCCAGCAGCGGGATGGCTGGGACTGAAGCTTTCTTT	CASSGMAGTEAFF	NA	few	TRBV6-5	TRBJ1-1
TGTGCCAGCAGAACAGGGCTGGGTGTTAATGAGCAGTTCTTC	CASRTGLGVNEQFF	NA	once	TRBV28	TRBJ2-1
TGTGCCTGGAGTGTCGGGAATGAGCAGTTCTTC	CAWSVGNEQFF	NA	NA	TRBV30	TRBJ2-1
TGTGCCAGCAGCTCTGGCACAGATACGCAGTATTTT	CASSSGTDTQYF	NA	NA	TRBV5-6	TRBJ2-3
TGTGCCAGCTCACCACGCGGTGGTCTGGACACCGGGGAGCTGTTTTTT	CASSPRGGLDTGELFF	NA	NA	TRBV18	TRBJ2-2
TGTGCCAGCAGCCCGCGCGGTCGGGATCAGCCCCAGCATTTT	CASSPRGRDQPQHF	NA	once	TRBV7-6	TRBJ1-5
TGTGCCTGGAGTACCCAAAGGAGCACTGAAGCTTTCTTT	CAWSTQRSTEAFF	NA	NA	TRBV30	TRBJ1-1
TGTGCCAGTAGTACAGGGACATATGAGCAGTTCTTC	CASSTGTYEQFF	NA	NA	TRBV19	TRBJ2-1
TGTGCCAGCAGCCCCCAGGGAGGTTGGGGCGGGGAGCTGTTTTTT	CASSPQGGWGGELFF	NA	few	TRBV7-6	TRBJ2-2
TGCGCCAGCAGCCAAGACAGCAGACTCATGAACACTGAAGCTTTCTTT	CASSQDSRLMNTEAFF	NA	NA	TRBV4-1	TRBJ1-1
TGTGCCAGCGTCACAGACTATAATTCACCCCTCCACTTT	CASVTDYNSPLHF	NA	NA	TRBV2	TRBJ1-6
TGTGCCAGCAGCTCCGCTGGGACAGGGTTATTTCAGCCCCAGCATTTT	CASSSAGTGLFQPQHF	TRBD1	few	TRBV7-8	TRBJ1-5
TGTGCCAGCAGTGAAGGGACAGGGAGAAATAATCAGCCCCAGCATTTT	CASSEGTGRNNQPQHF	TRBD1	NA	TRBV2	TRBJ1-5
TGTGCCAGCAGCCCTGAGAGGAGACTAGCGGGCACCGGGGAGCTGTTTTTT	CASSPERRLAGTGELFF	TRBD2	few	TRBV27	TRBJ2-2
TGCGCCAGCAGCCAAGAGAGCGGGAGTAGTATCGGGGAGCTGTTTTTT	CASSQESGSSIGELFF	TRBD2	NA	TRBV4-3	TRBJ2-2